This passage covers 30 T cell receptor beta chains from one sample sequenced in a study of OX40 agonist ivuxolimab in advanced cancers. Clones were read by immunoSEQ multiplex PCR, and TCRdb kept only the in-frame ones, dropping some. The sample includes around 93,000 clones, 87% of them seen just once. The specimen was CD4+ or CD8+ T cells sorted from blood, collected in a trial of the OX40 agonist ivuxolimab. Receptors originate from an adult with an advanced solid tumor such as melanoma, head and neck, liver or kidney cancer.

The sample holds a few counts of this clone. CDR3 DNA sequence: TGTGCCAGCAGCCAATGGGACGGATCAAATTCACCCCTCCACTTT. It specifies CASSQWDGSNSPLHF. The chain uses TRBV14 and TRBJ1-6; D might be TRBD1 (5 bases). V was clipped by 2 bases and J by 7 bases, with 12 bases between them. Germline values: CDR1 SGHDN, CDR2 FVKESK. There are 15 residues in the CDR3.

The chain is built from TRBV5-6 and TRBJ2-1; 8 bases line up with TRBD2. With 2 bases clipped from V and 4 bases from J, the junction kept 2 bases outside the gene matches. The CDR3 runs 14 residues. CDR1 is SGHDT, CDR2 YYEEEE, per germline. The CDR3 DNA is TGTGCCAGCAGCTTTGGCGGGGGGTACAATGAGCAGTTCTTC. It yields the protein CASSFGGGYNEQFF.

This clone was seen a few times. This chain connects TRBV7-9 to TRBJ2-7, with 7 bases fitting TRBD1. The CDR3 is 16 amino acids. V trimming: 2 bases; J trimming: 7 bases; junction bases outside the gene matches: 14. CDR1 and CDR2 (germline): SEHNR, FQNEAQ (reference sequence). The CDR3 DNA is TGTGCCAGCAGCTTACCCCCCCTCCGACAGGGCTGGGAGCAGTACTTC. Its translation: CASSLPPLRQGWEQYF.

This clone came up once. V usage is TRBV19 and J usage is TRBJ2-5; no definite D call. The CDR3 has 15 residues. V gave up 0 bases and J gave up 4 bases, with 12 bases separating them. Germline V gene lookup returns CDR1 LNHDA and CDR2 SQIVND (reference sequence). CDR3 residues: CASSIDKTDRETQYF. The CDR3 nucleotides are TGTGCCAGTAGTATAGATAAAACGGACCGAGAGACCCAGTACTTC.

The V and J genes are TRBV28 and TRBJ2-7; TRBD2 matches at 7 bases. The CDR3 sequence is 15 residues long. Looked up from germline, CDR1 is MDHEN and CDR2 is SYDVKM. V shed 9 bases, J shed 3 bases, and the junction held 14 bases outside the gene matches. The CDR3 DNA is TGTGCCAGTTTACGGGGGAGGGGAAGTGGCTACGAGCAGTACTTC. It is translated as CASLRGRGSGYEQYF. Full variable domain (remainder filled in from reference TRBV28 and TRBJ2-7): DVKVTQSSRYLVKRTGEKVFLECVQDMDHENMFWYRQDPGLGLRLIYFSYDVKMKEKGDIPEGYSVSREKKERFSLILESASTNQTSMYLCASLRGRGSGYEQYFGPGTRLTVT.

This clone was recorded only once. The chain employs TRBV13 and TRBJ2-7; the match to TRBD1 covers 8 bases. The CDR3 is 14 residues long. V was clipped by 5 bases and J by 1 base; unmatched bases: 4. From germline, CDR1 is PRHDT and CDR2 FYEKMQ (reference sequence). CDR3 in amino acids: CASSPRTGSYEQYF. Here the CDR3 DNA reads TGTGCCAGCAGCCCCAGGACAGGGTCCTACGAGCAGTACTTC.

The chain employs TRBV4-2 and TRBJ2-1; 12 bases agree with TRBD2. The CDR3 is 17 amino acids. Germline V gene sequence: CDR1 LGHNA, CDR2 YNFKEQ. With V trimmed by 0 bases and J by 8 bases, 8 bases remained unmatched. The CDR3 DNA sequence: TGTGCCAGCAGCCAAGACCCTCTAGCGGGGGGGCCGGATGAGCAGTTCTTC. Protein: CASSQDPLAGGPDEQFF.

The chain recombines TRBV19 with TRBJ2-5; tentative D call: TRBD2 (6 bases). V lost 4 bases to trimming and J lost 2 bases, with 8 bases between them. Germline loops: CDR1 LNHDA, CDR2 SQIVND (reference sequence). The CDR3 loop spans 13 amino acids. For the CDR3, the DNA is TGTGCCAGTAGTAGGCGGGGACAAGAGACCCAGTACTTC. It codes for CASSRRGQETQYF.

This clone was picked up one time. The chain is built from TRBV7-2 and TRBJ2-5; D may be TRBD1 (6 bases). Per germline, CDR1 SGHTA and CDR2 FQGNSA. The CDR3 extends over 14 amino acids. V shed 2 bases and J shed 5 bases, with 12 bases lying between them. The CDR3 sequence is CASSLRSRGETQYF. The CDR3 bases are TGTGCCAGCAGCTTAAGGTCCAGGGGTGAGACCCAGTACTTC.

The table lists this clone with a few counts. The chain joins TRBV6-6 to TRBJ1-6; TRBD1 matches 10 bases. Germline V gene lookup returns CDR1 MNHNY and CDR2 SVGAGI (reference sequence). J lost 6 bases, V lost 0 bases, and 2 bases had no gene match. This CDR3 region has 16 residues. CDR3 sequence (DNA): TGTGCCAGCAGTTACTCAAGGACAGGGGGTAATTCACCCCTCCACTTT. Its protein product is CASSYSRTGGNSPLHF.

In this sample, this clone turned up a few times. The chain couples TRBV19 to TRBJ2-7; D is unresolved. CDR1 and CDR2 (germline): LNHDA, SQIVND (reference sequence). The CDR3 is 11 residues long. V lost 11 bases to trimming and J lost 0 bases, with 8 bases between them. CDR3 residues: CAGRNSYEQYF. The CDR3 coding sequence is TGTGCCGGCCGAAACTCCTACGAGCAGTACTTC. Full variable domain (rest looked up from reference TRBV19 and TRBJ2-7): DGGITQSPKYLFRKEGQNVTLSCEQNLNHDAMYWYRQDPGQGLRLIYYSQIVNDFQKGDIAEGYSVSREKKESFPLTVTSAQKNPTAFYLCAGRNSYEQYFGPGTRLTVT.

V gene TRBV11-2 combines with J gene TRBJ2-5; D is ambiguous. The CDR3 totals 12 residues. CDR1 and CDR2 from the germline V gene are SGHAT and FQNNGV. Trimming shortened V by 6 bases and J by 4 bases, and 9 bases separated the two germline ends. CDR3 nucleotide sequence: TGTGCCAGCAGTCCTATTGGAGAGACCCAGTACTTC. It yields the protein CASSPIGETQYF.

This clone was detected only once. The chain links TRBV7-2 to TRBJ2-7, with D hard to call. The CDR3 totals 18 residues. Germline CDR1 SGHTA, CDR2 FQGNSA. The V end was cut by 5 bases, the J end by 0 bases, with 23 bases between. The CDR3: CASSPTRFIGRGSYEQYF. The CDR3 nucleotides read TGTGCCAGCAGCCCAACCCGCTTCATAGGCCGAGGCTCCTACGAGCAGTACTTC.

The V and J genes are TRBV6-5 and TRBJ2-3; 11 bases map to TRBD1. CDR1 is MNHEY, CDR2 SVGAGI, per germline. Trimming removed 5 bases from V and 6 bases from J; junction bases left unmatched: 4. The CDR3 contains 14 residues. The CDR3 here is CASSPRTGGDTQYF. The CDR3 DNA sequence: TGTGCCAGCAGTCCCCGGACAGGGGGCGATACGCAGTATTTT.

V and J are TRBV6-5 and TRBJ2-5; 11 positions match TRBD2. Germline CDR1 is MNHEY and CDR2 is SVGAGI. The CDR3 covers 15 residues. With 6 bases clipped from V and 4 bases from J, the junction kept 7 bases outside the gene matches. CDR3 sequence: CASSLLAGGGETQYF. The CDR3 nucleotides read TGTGCCAGCAGCTTATTAGCGGGGGGGGGAGAGACCCAGTACTTC.

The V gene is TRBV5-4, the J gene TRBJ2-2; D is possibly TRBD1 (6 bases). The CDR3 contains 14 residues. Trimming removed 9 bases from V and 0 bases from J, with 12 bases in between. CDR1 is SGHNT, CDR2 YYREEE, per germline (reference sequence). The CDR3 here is CATHRVANTGELFF. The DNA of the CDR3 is TGTGCCACACACAGGGTCGCGAACACCGGGGAGCTGTTTTTT.

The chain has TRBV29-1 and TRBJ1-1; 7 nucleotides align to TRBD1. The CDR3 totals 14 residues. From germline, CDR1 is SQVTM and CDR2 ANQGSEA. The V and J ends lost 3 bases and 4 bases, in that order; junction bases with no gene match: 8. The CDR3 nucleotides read TGCAGCGTTGACCCTAGACAGGGCGTCACTGAAGCTTTCTTT. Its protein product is CSVDPRQGVTEAFF.

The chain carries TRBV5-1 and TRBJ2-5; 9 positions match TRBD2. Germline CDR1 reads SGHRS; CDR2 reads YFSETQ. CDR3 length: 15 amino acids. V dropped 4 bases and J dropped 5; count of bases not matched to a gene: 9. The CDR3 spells CASSLAGTSRETQYF. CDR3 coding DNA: TGCGCCAGCAGCCTGGCCGGGACTAGCCGGGAGACCCAGTACTTC.

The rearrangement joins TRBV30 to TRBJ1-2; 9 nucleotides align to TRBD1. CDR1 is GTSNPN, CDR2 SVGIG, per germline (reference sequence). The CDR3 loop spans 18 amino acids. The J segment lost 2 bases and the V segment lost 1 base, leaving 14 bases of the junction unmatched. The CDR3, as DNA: TGTGCCTGGAGTGAAATGGGACAGGGCAAACGACTCAACTATGGCTACACCTTC. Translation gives CAWSEMGQGKRLNYGYTF.

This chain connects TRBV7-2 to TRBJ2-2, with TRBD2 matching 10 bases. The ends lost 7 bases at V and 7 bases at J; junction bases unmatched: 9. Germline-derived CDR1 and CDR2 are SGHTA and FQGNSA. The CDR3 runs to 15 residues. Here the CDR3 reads CASKRTSGKDGELFF. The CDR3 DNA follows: TGTGCCAGCAAACGGACTAGCGGAAAAGACGGGGAGCTGTTTTTT.

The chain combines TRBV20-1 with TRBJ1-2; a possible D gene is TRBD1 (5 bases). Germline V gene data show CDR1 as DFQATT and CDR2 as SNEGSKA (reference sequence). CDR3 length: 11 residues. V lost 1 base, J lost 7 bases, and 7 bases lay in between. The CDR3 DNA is TGCAGTGCTAGAGCCGGGGCTGGCTACACCTTC. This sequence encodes CSARAGAGYTF.

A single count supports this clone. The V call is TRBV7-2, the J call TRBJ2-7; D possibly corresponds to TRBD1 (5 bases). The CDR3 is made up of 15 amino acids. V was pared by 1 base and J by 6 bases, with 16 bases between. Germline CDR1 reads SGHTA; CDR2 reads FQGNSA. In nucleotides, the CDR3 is TGTGCCAGCAGCTTAGTTGGCGGTCAGGGCCGCGAGCAGTACTTC. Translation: CASSLVGGQGREQYF.

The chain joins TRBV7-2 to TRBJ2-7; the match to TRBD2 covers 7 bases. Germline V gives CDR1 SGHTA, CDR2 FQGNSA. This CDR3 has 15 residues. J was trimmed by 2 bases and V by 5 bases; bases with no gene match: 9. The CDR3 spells CASSPPGTTAYEQYF. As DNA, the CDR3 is TGTGCCAGCAGCCCCCCCGGGACTACAGCCTACGAGCAGTACTTC.

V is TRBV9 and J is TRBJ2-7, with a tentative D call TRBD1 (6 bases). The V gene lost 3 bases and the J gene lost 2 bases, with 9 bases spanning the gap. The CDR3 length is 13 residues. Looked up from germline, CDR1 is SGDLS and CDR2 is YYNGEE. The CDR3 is CASSDRVTYEQYF. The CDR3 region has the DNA TGTGCCAGCAGCGACAGGGTCACCTACGAGCAGTACTTC. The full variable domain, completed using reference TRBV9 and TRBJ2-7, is DSGVTQTPKHLITATGQRVTLRCSPRSGDLSVYWYQQSLDQGLQFLIQYYNGEERAKGNILERFSAQQFPDLHSELNLSSLELGDSALYFCASSDRVTYEQYFGPGTRLTVT.

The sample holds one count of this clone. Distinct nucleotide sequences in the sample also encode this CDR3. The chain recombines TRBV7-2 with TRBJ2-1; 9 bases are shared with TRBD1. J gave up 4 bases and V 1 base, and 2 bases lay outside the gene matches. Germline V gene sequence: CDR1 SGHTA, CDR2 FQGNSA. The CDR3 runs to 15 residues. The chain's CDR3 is CASSLVQGAYNEQFF. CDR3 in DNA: TGTGCCAGCAGCTTAGTACAGGGGGCTTACAATGAGCAGTTCTTC.

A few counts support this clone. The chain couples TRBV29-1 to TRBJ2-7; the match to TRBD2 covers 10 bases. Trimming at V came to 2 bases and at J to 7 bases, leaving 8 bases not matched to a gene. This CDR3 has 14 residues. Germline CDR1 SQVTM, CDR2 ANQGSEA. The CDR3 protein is CSVEPQAGGAEQYF. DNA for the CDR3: TGCAGCGTTGAACCTCAAGCGGGGGGGGCTGAGCAGTACTTC.

CDR3 nucleotides: TGTGCCAGCAGTGAAGCGTGGCTAGCGGGGAGCAATGAGCAGTTCTTC. Amino acids: CASSEAWLAGSNEQFF. The chain uses TRBV6-1 and TRBJ2-1; 9 nucleotides agree with TRBD2. Germline V gene sequence: CDR1 MNHNS, CDR2 SASEGT. The CDR3 totals 16 residues. Trimming at V came to 0 bases and at J to 6 bases, leaving 6 bases not matched to a gene.

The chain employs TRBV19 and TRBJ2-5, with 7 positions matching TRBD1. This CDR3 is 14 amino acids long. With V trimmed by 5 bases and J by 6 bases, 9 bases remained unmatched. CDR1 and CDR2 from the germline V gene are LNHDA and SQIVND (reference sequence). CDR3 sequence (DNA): TGTGCCAGTAGTGCAACAGGGGTTCGAAAGACCCAGTACTTC. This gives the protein CASSATGVRKTQYF.

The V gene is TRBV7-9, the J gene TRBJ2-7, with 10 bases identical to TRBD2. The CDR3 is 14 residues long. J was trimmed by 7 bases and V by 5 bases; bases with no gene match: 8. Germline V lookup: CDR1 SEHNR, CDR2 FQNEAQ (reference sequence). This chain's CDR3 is CASSIASGSGEQYF. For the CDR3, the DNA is TGTGCCAGCAGCATCGCTAGCGGGAGCGGTGAGCAGTACTTC.

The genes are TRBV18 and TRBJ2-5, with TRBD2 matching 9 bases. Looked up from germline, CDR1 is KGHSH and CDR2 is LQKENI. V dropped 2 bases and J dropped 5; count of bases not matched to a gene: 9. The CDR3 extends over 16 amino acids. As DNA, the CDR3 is TGTGCCAGCTCACCAGGACTAGCGTTATTGAGGGAGACCCAGTACTTC. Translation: CASSPGLALLRETQYF.